Each of the 6 T cell receptor beta chains below was sequenced from the same sample in a study of technical replicates of blood from several donors. Here immunoSEQ multiplex PCR was the method, and the copy in TCRdb shows in-frame clones only, minus some. In the table there are about 98,000 clones, under 97% of which are singletons. Specimen: T cells isolated from PBMCs. Every receptor here comes from a human donor in good health.

The chain is built from TRBV9 and TRBJ2-3, with 7 bases identical to TRBD1. The ends lost 2 bases at V and 6 bases at J; junction bases unmatched: 9. The CDR3 is 15 residues long. Germline CDR1 is SGDLS and CDR2 is YYNGEE. CDR3 in amino acids: CASSVSPRGSDTQYF. CDR3 DNA: TGTGCCAGCAGCGTTTCCCCCAGGGGGTCCGATACGCAGTATTTT.

This rearrangement joins TRBV7-8 to TRBJ2-7, with D perhaps matching TRBD1 (6 bases). V gave up 4 bases and J gave up 4 bases, with 8 bases separating them. Germline V gene sequence: CDR1 SGHVS, CDR2 FQNEAQ. The CDR3 runs to 12 residues. The CDR3 nucleotides read TGTGCCAGCAGCTACGACAGGTACGAGCAGTACTTC. Encoded protein: CASSYDRYEQYF.

The chain has TRBV19 and TRBJ2-7; TRBD1 matches 8 bases. The germline gives CDR1 LNHDA, CDR2 SQIVND (reference sequence). V trimming: 2 bases; J trimming: 4 bases; junction bases outside the gene matches: 4. The CDR3 totals 14 residues. CDR3 DNA sequence: TGTGCCAGTAGTATATCAGGGGGCGCGTACGAGCAGTACTTC. Translated, it gives CASSISGGAYEQYF. The full variable domain, in which reference TRBV19 and TRBJ2-7 provide the parts outside the CDR3, is DGGITQSPKYLFRKEGQNVTLSCEQNLNHDAMYWYRQDPGQGLRLIYYSQIVNDFQKGDIAEGYSVSREKKESFPLTVTSAQKNPTAFYLCASSISGGAYEQYFGPGTRLTVT.

Points on this clone: It is unclear where the CDR3 begins or ends on the DNA, so no DNA is shown, and the CDR3 is as TCRdb lists it. The chain combines TRBV12-2 with TRBJ2-6; TRBD2, the D gene given by the table, was not confirmed from the DNA. TRBV12-2 is deemed a pseudogene. From its first to its last residue, the CDR3 has 21 amino acids. The CDR3 loop reads CASRSTIAGGPFAPGANVLTF.

The V call is TRBV10-3, the J call TRBJ2-1, with 9 bases fitting TRBD2. Germline V lookup: CDR1 ENHRY, CDR2 SYGVKD. This CDR3 has 12 residues. After removal of 2 bases from V and 13 bases from J, the junction contained 3 bases not matched to a gene. CDR3 sequence: CAISEGLAKQFF. The CDR3 coding sequence is TGTGCCATCAGTGAGGGACTAGCGAAACAGTTCTTC.

In its sample, this clone was seen once. The rearrangement uses TRBV7-8 and TRBJ1-5; possible D gene TRBD1, 6 bases. CDR3 length equals 16 residues. V lost 1 base and J lost 6, with 16 bases in between. Germline V gene data show CDR1 as SGHVS and CDR2 as FQNEAQ. The CDR3 DNA reads as TGTGCCAGCAGCTTAGTTCGCACCCTAGGGGGTCAGCCCCAGCATTTT. Amino acids: CASSLVRTLGGQPQHF. Full variable domain (remainder filled in from reference TRBV7-8 and TRBJ1-5): GAGVSQSPRYKVAKRGQDVALRCDPISGHVSLFWYQQALGQGPEFLTYFQNEAQLDKSGLPSDRFFAERPEGSVSTLKIQRTQQEDSAVYLCASSLVRTLGGQPQHFGDGTRLSIL.